Listed below are T cell receptor beta chains from one sample, sequenced in a study of cytomegalovirus exposure and HLA in healthy donors. The repertoire was sequenced with immunoSEQ multiplex PCR; TCRdb's copy has only in-frame clones and lacks some. The data contain more than 150,000 clones, 80% of them seen just once; the ten biggest clones take up around 0.69%. Sequences were obtained from PBMCs. The receptors stem from a boy aged 5-17 years in good health and CMV-seronegative. CDR3s include the opening cysteine and the closing phenylalanine or tryptophan. A D gene is named only where the DNA matches it firmly. Not every row has a clone size; where given, it reads once, few, many or a size class.

TRBV7-8,.,.,TRBJ1-2,TGTGCCAGCAGCGCCTTTTCCGATAGGGGTGGGGGCGGCTACACCTTC,CASSAFSDRGGGGYTF
TRBV4-1,.,TRBD2,TRBJ2-7,TGCGCCAGCAGCCAAGGCGGACTAGCCTGGGACGAGCAGTACTTC,CASSQGGLAWDEQYF
TRBV7-9,.,.,TRBJ1-3,TGTGCCAGCAACTCCATCCTAACCCTCTCTGGAAACACCATATATTTT,CASNSILTLSGNTIYF
TRBV28,few,.,TRBJ1-5,TGTGCCAGCAGTTACCCCGGTAGCAATCAGCCCCAGCATTTT,CASSYPGSNQPQHF
TRBV6-5,.,.,TRBJ1-6,TGTGCCAGCAGTTACTCGACCGGACTTACGGGACCCCTCCACTTT,CASSYSTGLTGPLHF
TRBV10-3,.,TRBD1,TRBJ2-7,TGTGCCATCAGTGAGCCTGCGGACAGGAGCTCCTACGAGCAGTACTTC,CAISEPADRSSYEQYF
TRBV30,.,TRBD1,TRBJ1-5,TGTGCCTGTGACAGGGCGGGCAATCAGCCCCAGCATTTT,CACDRAGNQPQHF
TRBV4-1,.,.,TRBJ1-3,TGCGCCAGCAGCCGGGGGGGAGTTGTCCTCTCTGGAAACACCATATATTTT,CASSRGGVVLSGNTIYF
TRBV2,.,.,TRBJ1-2,TGTGCCAGCAGTGATGACATAATCTATGGCTACACCTTC,CASSDDIIYGYTF
TRBV5-8,.,.,TRBJ1-2,TGTGCCAGCAGCTATCTGTATGGCTACACCTTC,CASSYLYGYTF
TRBV5-4,.,TRBD2,TRBJ2-7,TGTGCCATACAATTACATGGACTAGCGGGAGGCTACGAGCAGTACTTC,CAIQLHGLAGGYEQYF
TRBV11-3,.,.,TRBJ1-2,TGTGCCAGCAGCTTAGATTCGGTAGTTAACTATGGCTACACCTTC,CASSLDSVVNYGYTF
TRBV10-1,.,TRBD1,TRBJ1-2,TGCGCCAGCAGCCCAGACAGGGACTATGGCTACACCTTC,CASSPDRDYGYTF
TRBV30,.,.,TRBJ2-7,TGTGCCTGGAACTACAGGCCGTTATCCTACGAGCAGTACTTC,CAWNYRPLSYEQYF
TRBV7-2,once,.,TRBJ1-1,TGTGCCAGCAGCTCCCAGACACTGAACACTGAAGCTTTCTTT,CASSSQTLNTEAFF
TRBV6-6,.,TRBD1,TRBJ2-7,TGTGCCAGCAGTTACGCCGACAGGGTCGAGCAGTACTTC,CASSYADRVEQYF
TRBV19,once,.,TRBJ1-2,TGTGCCAGTAGTATAGATCGCGGGGGCAGGGTCTATGGCTACACCTTC,CASSIDRGGRVYGYTF
TRBV20-1,.,.,TRBJ2-7,TGCAGTGTGTTCTCCTCCTACGAGCAGTACTTC,CSVFSSYEQYF
TRBV9,.,.,TRBJ2-3,TGTGCCAGCAGCGTAAGAGGGGGTGGGGCAGATACGCAGTATTTT,CASSVRGGGADTQYF
TRBV13,.,.,TRBJ1-1,TGTGCCAGCAGCCGCTCGGGGGGAAGGCTGAACACTGAAGCTTTCTTT,CASSRSGGRLNTEAFF
TRBV13,.,TRBD1,TRBJ1-2,TGTGCCAGCAGGGTCGGGACAGGGCTTGGCTATGGCTACACCTTC,CASRVGTGLGYGYTF
TRBV13,.,.,TRBJ1-2,TGTGCCAGCAGCTCCGGACAGACCTATGGCTACACCTTC,CASSSGQTYGYTF
TRBV6-1,.,TRBD1,TRBJ2-3,TGTGCCAGCAGTGTTGGGACAGCCCTTAGCACAGATACGCAGTATTTT,CASSVGTALSTDTQYF
TRBV7-9,.,.,TRBJ1-3,TGTGCCAGCAGCTTATCCAGCGGCACCGCCTCTGGAAACACCATATATTTT,CASSLSSGTASGNTIYF
TRBV4-2,.,.,TRBJ2-7,TGTGCCAGCAGCCCCCGTCAGGCAGGGCCCTCGGAGCAGTACTTC,CASSPRQAGPSEQYF
TRBV10-3,few,.,TRBJ1-1,TGTGCCATCAGGGGGGGGAGGTCTGAGACTGAAGCTTTCTTT,CAIRGGRSETEAFF
TRBV18,.,.,TRBJ2-7,TGTGCCAGCTCTCGGGGCCGGGACGGGGGAGGCGAGCAGTACTTC,CASSRGRDGGGEQYF
TRBV6-1,.,TRBD1,TRBJ1-1,TGTGCCAGCAGTGGGGGGACAGGGCTATTAATGAACACTGAAGCTTTCTTT,CASSGGTGLLMNTEAFF
TRBV9,.,.,TRBJ1-4,TGTGCCAGCAGCGTAGATTTAGCGGGGCGGGAAGAAAAACTGTTTTTT,CASSVDLAGREEKLFF
TRBV7-3,.,.,TRBJ1-1,TGTGCCAGCAGCCCGCTGGCAGGTAACACTGAAGCTTTCTTT,CASSPLAGNTEAFF
TRBV19,.,TRBD1,TRBJ1-6,TGTGCCAGTAGTATTAAGGCAGGGGGCTATTCACCCCTCCACTTT,CASSIKAGGYSPLHF
TRBV11-3,.,TRBD1,TRBJ2-3,TGTGCCAGCAGTTTGGACAGGGGAAGGACAGATACGCAGTATTTT,CASSLDRGRTDTQYF
TRBV5-6,.,TRBD1,TRBJ1-6,TGTGCCAGCAGCCCGACAGGGGCACCGCTACCTAGTTCACCCCTCCACTTT,CASSPTGAPLPSSPLHF
TRBV27,.,.,TRBJ1-2,TGTGCCAGCGGACAAAGCTATGGCTACACCTTC,CASGQSYGYTF
TRBV4-3,.,TRBD1,TRBJ1-3,TGCGCCAGCAGCCAACTTTTTCCGACAGGGAAATACTCTGGAAACACCATATATTTT,CASSQLFPTGKYSGNTIYF
TRBV7-8,.,TRBD2,TRBJ2-1,TGTGCCAGCAGCCGGGAGGGGTCTAGCGCCCACAATGAGCAGTTCTTC,CASSREGSSAHNEQFF
TRBV30,once,.,TRBJ1-1,TGTGCCTGGGAAGCAGGGGCCAAGAGGCCTGAAGCTTTCTTT,CAWEAGAKRPEAFF
TRBV5-1,.,TRBD1,TRBJ2-7,TGCGCCAGCAGCTTTAGGCGGGCAGGGGGTTCCTACGAGCAGTACTTC,CASSFRRAGGSYEQYF
TRBV19,.,TRBD1,TRBJ2-3,TGTGCCAGTAGTATAGCGGCGGACAGGGGAACAGATACGCAGTATTTT,CASSIAADRGTDTQYF
TRBV2,.,.,TRBJ1-5,TGTGCCAGCAGCGTACAGGGACTACAACAGCCCCAGCATTTT,CASSVQGLQQPQHF
TRBV7-9,.,TRBD1,TRBJ1-2,TGTGCCAGCAGCGATCCGGGACAGGGTCGATATGGCTACACCTTC,CASSDPGQGRYGYTF
TRBV6-1,.,.,TRBJ1-1,TGTGCCAGCAGTGAAGGGGGGGGACGAGGGAACACTGAAGCTTTCTTT,CASSEGGGRGNTEAFF
TRBV12-5,.,TRBD1,TRBJ1-4,TGTGCTAGTGGTTTCCAGGGGGCAACTAATGAAAAACTGTTTTTT,CASGFQGATNEKLFF
TRBV6-1,.,.,TRBJ1-5,TGTGCCAGCAGTGAAGAGGGGAAGGGGCCAGGCAATCAGCCCCAGCATTTT,CASSEEGKGPGNQPQHF
TRBV6-6,.,TRBD1,TRBJ2-3,TGTGCCAGTGCGACAGGGGACAGGGCCACAGATACGCAGTATTTT,CASATGDRATDTQYF
TRBV7-2,.,TRBD1,TRBJ2-7,TGTGCCAGCAGCCCAGGGGACAGGGTTCCCTACGAGCAGTACTTC,CASSPGDRVPYEQYF
TRBV27,.,.,TRBJ1-2,TGTGCCAGCAGTTTCGTGGGACAATTGGAAGGCTACACCTTC,CASSFVGQLEGYTF
TRBV4-2,.,.,TRBJ2-3,TGTGCCAGCAGCCAAGTGGGCGGGGTTTCAGATACGCAGTATTTT,CASSQVGGVSDTQYF
TRBV2,.,.,TRBJ1-1,TGTGCCAGCATGGGGACTCCTGGCAACACTGAAGCTTTCTTT,CASMGTPGNTEAFF
TRBV2,.,TRBD2,TRBJ2-1,TGTGCCAGCAGTGAAGCGGGACTAGCTAAACGTGAGCAGTTCTTC,CASSEAGLAKREQFF
TRBV7-9,.,.,TRBJ2-7,TGTGCCAGCAGTCTAAGCTCCTACGAGCAGTACTTC,CASSLSSYEQYF
TRBV5-6,.,TRBD1,TRBJ1-2,TGTGCCAGCAGCTTGGATGGGACAGTCGTTGGCTACACCTTC,CASSLDGTVVGYTF
TRBV30,.,.,TRBJ2-4,TGTGCCTGGATTCCCCGACTAGCCAAAAACATTCAGTACTTC,CAWIPRLAKNIQYF
TRBV12-1,few,.,TRBJ1-5,TGTGCCAGCAGCCCGGGACAGAATCAGCCCCAGCATTTT,CASSPGQNQPQHF
TRBV6-5,.,.,TRBJ2-7,TGTGCCAGCAGTTATAGGAGGCAGGGGGGATACGAGCAGTACTTC,CASSYRRQGGYEQYF
TRBV9,few,.,TRBJ1-2,TGTGCCAGCAGTGGGGACAAGAACTATGGCTACACCTTC,CASSGDKNYGYTF
TRBV19,.,.,TRBJ1-1,TGTGCCAGTACCGCAGGCGCCGAGGCTTTCTTT,CASTAGAEAFF
TRBV5-5,.,TRBD2,TRBJ2-3,TGTGCCAGCAGCGCGACTAGCGGGGCGAGAAGAGATACGCAGTATTTT,CASSATSGARRDTQYF
TRBV4-3,.,.,TRBJ2-1,TGCGCCAGCAGCCTCTCTAGAACCGGCTACAATGAGCAGTTCTTC,CASSLSRTGYNEQFF